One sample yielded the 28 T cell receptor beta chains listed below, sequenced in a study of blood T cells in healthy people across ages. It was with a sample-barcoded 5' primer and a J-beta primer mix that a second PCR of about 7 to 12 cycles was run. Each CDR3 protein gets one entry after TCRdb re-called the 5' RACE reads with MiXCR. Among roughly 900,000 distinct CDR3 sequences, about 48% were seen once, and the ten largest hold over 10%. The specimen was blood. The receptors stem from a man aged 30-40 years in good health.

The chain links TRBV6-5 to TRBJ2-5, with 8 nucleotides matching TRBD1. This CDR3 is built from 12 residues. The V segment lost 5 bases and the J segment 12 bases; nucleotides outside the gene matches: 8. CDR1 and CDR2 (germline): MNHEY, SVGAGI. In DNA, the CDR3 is TGTGCCAGCAGTCCTCCGACAGGGGCGAAGTACTTC. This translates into CASSPPTGAKYF.

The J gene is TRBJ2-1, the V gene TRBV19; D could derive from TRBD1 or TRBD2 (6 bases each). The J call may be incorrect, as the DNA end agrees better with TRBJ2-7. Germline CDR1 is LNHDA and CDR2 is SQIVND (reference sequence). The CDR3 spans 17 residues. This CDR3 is CASSMEGGLSSYNEQYF. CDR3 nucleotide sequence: TGTGCCAGTAGTATGGAGGGGGGACTGAGCTCCTACAATGAGCAGTACTTC.

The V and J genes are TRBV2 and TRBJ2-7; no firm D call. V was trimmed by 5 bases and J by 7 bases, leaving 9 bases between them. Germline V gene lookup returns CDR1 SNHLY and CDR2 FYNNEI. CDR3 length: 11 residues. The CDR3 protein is CASSSSFEQYF. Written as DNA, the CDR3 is TGTGCCAGCAGTTCCTCGTTTGAGCAGTACTTC.

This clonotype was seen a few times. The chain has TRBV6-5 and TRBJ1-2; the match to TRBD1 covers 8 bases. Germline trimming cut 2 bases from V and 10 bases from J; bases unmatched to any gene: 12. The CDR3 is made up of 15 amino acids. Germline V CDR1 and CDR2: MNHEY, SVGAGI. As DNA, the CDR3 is TGTGCCAGCAGTTACCTCGCCCAGGGGGCATCGGACTACACCTTC. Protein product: CASSYLAQGASDYTF.

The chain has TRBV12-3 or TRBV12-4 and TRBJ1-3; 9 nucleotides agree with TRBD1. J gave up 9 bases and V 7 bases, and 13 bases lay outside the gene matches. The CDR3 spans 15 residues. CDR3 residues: CASNVRDRDWRTIYF. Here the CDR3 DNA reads TGTGCCAGCAACGTCCGGGACAGGGATTGGCGCACCATATATTTT.

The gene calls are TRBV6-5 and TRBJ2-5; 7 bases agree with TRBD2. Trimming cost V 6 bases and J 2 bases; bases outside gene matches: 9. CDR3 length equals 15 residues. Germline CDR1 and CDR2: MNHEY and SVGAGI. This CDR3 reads CASSPHVREQETQYF. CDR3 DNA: TGTGCCAGCAGCCCTCATGTGCGGGAGCAAGAGACCCAGTACTTC.

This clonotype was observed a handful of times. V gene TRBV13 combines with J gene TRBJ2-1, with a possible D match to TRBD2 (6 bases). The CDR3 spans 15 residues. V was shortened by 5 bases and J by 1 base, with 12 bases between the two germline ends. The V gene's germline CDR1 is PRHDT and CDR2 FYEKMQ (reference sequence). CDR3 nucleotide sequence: TGTGCCAGCAGCCCCACGGGGGTTTCCTACAATGAGCAGTTCTTC. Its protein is CASSPTGVSYNEQFF.

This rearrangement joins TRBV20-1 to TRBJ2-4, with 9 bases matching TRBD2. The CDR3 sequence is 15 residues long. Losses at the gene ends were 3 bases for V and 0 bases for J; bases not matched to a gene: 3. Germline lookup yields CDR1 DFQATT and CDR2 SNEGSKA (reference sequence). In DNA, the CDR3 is TGCAGTGCTAGGGAGCGGGGGGTAGCCAAAAACATTCAGTACTTC. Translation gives CSARERGVAKNIQYF.

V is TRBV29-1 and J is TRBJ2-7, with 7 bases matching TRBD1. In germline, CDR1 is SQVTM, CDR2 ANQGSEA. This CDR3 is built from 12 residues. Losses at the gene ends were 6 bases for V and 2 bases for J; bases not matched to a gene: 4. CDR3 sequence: CSVRQGTYEQYF. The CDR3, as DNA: TGCAGCGTCCGACAGGGCACCTACGAGCAGTACTTC.

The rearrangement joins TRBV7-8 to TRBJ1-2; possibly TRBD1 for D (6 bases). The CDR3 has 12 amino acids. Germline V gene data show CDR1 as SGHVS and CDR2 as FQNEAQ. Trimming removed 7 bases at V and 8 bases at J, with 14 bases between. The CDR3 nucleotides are TGTGCCAGCAACACCTTACAGGGAGGCTACACCTTC. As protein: CASNTLQGGYTF.

The CDR3: CASSLARGSGVTNEQFF. The CDR3 nucleotides read TGTGCCAGCAGCTTAGCCCGGGGGAGCGGGGTCACCAATGAGCAGTTCTTC. The chain employs TRBV7-2 and TRBJ2-1; 7 bases are shared with TRBD2. Germline values: CDR1 SGHTA, CDR2 FQGNSA. Unmatched junction bases numbered 11, after V lost 0 bases and J lost 6 bases. The CDR3 extends over 17 amino acids.

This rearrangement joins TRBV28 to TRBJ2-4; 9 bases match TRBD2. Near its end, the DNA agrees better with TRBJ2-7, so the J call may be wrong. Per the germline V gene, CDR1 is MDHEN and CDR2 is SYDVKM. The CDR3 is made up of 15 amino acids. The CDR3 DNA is TGTGCCAGCAGTGTGAATCTAGCGGGGCGTGGCGAGCAGTACTTC. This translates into CASSVNLAGRGEQYF.

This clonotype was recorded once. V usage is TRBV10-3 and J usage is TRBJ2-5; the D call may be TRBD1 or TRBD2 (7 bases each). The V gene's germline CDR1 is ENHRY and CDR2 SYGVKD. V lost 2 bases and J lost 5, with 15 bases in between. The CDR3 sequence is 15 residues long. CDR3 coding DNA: TGTGCCATCAGTGAGGCAGGGGGGGTCGGGGAGACCCAGTACTTC. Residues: CAISEAGGVGETQYF.

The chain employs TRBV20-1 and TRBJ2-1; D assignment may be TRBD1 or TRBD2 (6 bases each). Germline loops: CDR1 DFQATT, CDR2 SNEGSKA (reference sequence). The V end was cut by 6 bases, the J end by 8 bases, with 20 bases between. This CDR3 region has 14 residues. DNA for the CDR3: TGCAGTGCGCCGGAGGGGGTTTTAAGAGATGAGCAGTTCTTC. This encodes CSAPEGVLRDEQFF.

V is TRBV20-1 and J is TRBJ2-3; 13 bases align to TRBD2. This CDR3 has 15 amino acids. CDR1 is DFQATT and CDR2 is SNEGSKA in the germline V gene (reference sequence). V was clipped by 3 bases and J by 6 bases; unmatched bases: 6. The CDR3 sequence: CSASQTSGGTDTQYF. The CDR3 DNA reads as TGCAGTGCTAGTCAGACTAGCGGGGGGACGGATACGCAGTATTTT.

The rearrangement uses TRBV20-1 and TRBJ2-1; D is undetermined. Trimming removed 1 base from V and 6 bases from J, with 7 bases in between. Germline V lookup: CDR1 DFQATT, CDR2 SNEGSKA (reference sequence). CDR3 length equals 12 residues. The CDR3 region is CSARGRTNEQFF. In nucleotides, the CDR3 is TGCAGTGCTAGAGGCCGGACCAATGAGCAGTTCTTC.

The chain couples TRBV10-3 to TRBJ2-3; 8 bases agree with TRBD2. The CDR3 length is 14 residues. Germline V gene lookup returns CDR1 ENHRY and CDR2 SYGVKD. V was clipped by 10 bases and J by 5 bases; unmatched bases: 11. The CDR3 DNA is TGTGCCACCCAGCTCGGGGGGGTGCAAGATACGCAGTATTTT. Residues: CATQLGGVQDTQYF.

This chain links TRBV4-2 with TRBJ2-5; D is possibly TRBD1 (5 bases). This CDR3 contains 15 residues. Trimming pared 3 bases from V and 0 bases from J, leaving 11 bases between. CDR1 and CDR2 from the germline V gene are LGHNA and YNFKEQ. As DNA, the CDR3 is TGTGCCAGCAGCCAGTATGAAGGGGACCAAGAGACCCAGTACTTC. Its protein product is CASSQYEGDQETQYF.

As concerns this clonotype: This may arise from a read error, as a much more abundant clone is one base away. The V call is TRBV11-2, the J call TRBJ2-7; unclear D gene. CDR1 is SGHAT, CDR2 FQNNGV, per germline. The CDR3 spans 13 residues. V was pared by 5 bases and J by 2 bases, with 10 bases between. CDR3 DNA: TGTGCCAGCAGCGTAGTACAGACCTACGAGCAGTACTTC. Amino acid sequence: CASSVVQTYEQYF.

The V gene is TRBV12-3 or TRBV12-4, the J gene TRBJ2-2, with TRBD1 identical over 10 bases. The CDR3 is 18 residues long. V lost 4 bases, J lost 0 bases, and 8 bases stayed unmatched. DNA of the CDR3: TGTGCCAGCAGTTCCTCGTTGGGACAGGGGACGAACACCGGGGAGCTGTTTTTT. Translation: CASSSSLGQGTNTGELFF.

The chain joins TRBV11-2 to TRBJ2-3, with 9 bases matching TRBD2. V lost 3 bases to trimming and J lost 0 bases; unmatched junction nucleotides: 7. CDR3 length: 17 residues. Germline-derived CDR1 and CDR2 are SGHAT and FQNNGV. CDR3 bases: TGTGCCAGCAGCTTTTGGACTAGCGTGTCTAGCACAGATACGCAGTATTTT. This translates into CASSFWTSVSSTDTQYF.

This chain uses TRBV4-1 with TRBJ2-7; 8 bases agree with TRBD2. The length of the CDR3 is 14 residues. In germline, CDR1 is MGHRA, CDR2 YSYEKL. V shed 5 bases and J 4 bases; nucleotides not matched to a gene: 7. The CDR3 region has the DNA TGCGCCAGCAGCTTTAGCGGGGACTTTTACGAGCAGTACTTC. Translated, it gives CASSFSGDFYEQYF.

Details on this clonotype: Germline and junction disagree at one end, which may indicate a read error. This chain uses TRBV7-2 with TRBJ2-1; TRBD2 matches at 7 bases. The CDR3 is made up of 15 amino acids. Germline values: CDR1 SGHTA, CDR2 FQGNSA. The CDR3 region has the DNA TGTGCCGGCAGCTTTCCAGCGGGGTACTACAATGAGCAGTTCTTC. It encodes CAGSFPAGYYNEQFF.

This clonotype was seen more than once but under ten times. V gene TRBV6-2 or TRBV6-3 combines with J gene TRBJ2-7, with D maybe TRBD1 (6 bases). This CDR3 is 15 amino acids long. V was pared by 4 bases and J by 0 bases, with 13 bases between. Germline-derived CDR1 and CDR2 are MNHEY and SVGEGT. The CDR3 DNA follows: TGTGCCAGCAGTTCTCCGGGACACAGCTCCTACGAGCAGTACTTC. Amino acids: CASSSPGHSSYEQYF.

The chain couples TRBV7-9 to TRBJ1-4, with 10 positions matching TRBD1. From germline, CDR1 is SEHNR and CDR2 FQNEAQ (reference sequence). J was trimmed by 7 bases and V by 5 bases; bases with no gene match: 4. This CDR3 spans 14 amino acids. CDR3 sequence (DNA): TGTGCCAGCAGCGCGGACAGGGGGTCTGAAAAACTGTTTTTT. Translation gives CASSADRGSEKLFF.

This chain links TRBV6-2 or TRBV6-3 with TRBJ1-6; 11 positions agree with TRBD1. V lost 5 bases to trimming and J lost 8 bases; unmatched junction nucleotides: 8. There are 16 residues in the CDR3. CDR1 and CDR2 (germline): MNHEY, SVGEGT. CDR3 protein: CASSSGQGAVYSPLHF. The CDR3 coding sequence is TGTGCCAGCAGTAGCGGACAGGGGGCTGTTTATTCACCCCTCCACTTT.

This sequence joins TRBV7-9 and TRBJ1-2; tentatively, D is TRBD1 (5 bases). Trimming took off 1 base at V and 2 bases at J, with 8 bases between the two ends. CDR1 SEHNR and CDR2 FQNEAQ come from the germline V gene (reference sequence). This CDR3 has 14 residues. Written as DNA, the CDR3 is TGTGCCAGCAGCTTAGGTCGACAGAACTATGGCTACACCTTC. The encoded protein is CASSLGRQNYGYTF.

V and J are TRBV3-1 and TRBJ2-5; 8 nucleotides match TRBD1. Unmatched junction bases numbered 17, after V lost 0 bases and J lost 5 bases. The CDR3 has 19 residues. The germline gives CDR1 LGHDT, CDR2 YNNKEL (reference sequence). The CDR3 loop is CASSQDLAGGDWSWETQYF. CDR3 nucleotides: TGTGCCAGCAGCCAAGATTTGGCAGGGGGCGATTGGAGTTGGGAGACCCAGTACTTC.